This T cell receptor (beta chain) stems from a study of blood T cell repertoires in COVID-19. Study-level information: Acute and convalescent COVID-19 specimens originated in the United States, Italy and Spain. T cells, B-cell-depleted T cells, or PBMCs provided the cDNA or gDNA that served as material.

Authors' processing steps: Estimation of nucleated cell counts relied on the amplification of reference gene primers. Clones were read by immunoSEQ multiplex PCR, and TCRdb kept only the in-frame ones, dropping some. V and J calls and clone size are as listed in that table; D and trimming were resolved from the DNA. This table holds 250,000 to 400,000 clones, approximately 89% found once. Patients at the Seattle site were enrolled during active infection and followed longitudinally. The receptor was isolated from a woman in her thirties with COVID-19, enrolled during active disease. Sequencing input: peripheral blood.

CDR3: CATGIQGADEQYF. The CDR3 bases are TGTGCCACCGGGATACAGGGGGCCGACGAGCAGTACTTC. The V call is TRBV24-1, the J call TRBJ2-7, with TRBD1 matching 9 bases. V shed 9 bases and J 5 bases; nucleotides not matched to a gene: 7. Germline CDR1 and CDR2: KGHDR and SFDVKD. This CDR3 is 13 amino acids long.